The 31 T cell receptor beta chains in this list originate from one sample, sequenced in a study of T-cell memory formation after mild COVID-19. Using its own MiXCR run on the 5' RACE reads, TCRdb lists one record per CDR3 protein. The repertoire holds around 510,000 distinct CDR3 sequences, with less than 25% as singletons. The material sequenced was PBMCs or a T cell subset sorted from them (not recorded which). The source of these receptors is an adult woman who had mild COVID-19 (a few samples of this study predate the infection). Cell type and time point are not known.

This clonotype was observed a handful of times. The rearrangement links TRBV7-9 to TRBJ2-7; D remains unclear. Germline CDR1 is SEHNR and CDR2 is FQNEAQ (reference sequence). The ends were cut back, 2 bases at V and 6 bases at J, with 14 bases in the middle. CDR3 length equals 14 residues. In nucleotides, the CDR3 is TGTGCCAGCAGCTTAAGTGTAGACTCGCCCGAGCAGTACTTC. Amino acids: CASSLSVDSPEQYF.

V is TRBV7-2 and J is TRBJ2-7; unclear D gene. Trimming stripped 2 bases from V and 3 bases from J, with 8 bases between. Per germline, CDR1 SGHTA and CDR2 FQGNSA. The CDR3 covers 13 residues. CDR3 sequence reads: CASSLSSYYEQYF. DNA of the CDR3: TGTGCCAGCAGCTTATCCAGTTACTACGAGCAGTACTTC.

This clonotype was observed many times. The chain joins TRBV7-2 to TRBJ2-5, with no clear D. The V gene lost 2 bases and the J gene lost 1 base, with 5 bases spanning the gap. CDR1 is SGHTA and CDR2 is FQGNSA in the germline V gene. This CDR3 region has 13 residues. The CDR3, as DNA: TGTGCCAGCAGCTTAAGCCCCCAAGAGACCCAGTACTTC. The encoded protein is CASSLSPQETQYF.

V gene TRBV5-6 combines with J gene TRBJ2-3, with D possibly TRBD2 on 5 matching bases. Germline CDR1 is SGHDT and CDR2 is YYEEEE. V was cut by 2 bases and J by 11 bases, with 18 bases left in between. This CDR3 is 14 amino acids long. The CDR3: CASSLTFGLVRQYF. CDR3 in DNA: TGTGCCAGCAGCTTAACTTTCGGACTCGTTCGGCAGTATTTT.

The rearrangement links TRBV7-2 to TRBJ1-2, with a weak D call TRBD1 (6 bases). Per germline, CDR1 SGHTA and CDR2 FQGNSA. The CDR3 runs to 15 residues. V was clipped by 3 bases and J by 3 bases, with 14 bases between them. The CDR3 sequence: CASSFATGSHYGYTF. In nucleotides, the CDR3 is TGTGCCAGCAGCTTCGCCACAGGGTCACACTATGGCTACACCTTC.

The chain recombines TRBV5-6 with TRBJ2-1; tentative D call: TRBD1 (5 bases). V dropped 1 base and J dropped 7 bases, with 12 bases sitting between them. This CDR3 has 14 amino acids. Germline V CDR1 and CDR2: SGHDT, YYEEEE. The CDR3: CASSLWGAGNEQFF. Written as DNA, the CDR3 is TGTGCCAGCAGCTTGTGGGGCGCCGGGAATGAGCAGTTCTTC.

This clonotype was observed a few times. The chain is built from TRBV12-3 or TRBV12-4 and TRBJ2-3; D is possibly TRBD2 (5 bases). There are 16 residues in the CDR3. Trimming removed 7 bases from V and 0 bases from J, with 17 bases in between. Here the CDR3 DNA reads TGTGCCAGCACCAGCGGACTGGGGTCTAGCACAGATACGCAGTATTTT. Encoded protein: CASTSGLGSSTDTQYF.

Only a few counts were recorded for this clonotype. The chain recombines TRBV7-9 with TRBJ2-1; 12 positions agree with TRBD2. J was trimmed by 8 bases and V by 2 bases; bases with no gene match: 7. The CDR3 extends over 16 amino acids. CDR1 is SEHNR, CDR2 FQNEAQ, per germline (reference sequence). The CDR3 region is CASSLRLAGGPYEQFF. DNA of the CDR3: TGTGCCAGCAGCTTACGTCTAGCGGGGGGGCCGTATGAGCAGTTCTTC.

The CDR3 coding sequence is TGTGCCAGCAGTGACTCGAAGGAAGGGGCGGGGGGACAGTTCTTC. Protein sequence: CASSDSKEGAGGQFF. This sequence joins TRBV6-4 and TRBJ2-1; TRBD2 matches at 8 bases. V shed 0 bases and J 13 bases; nucleotides not matched to a gene: 11. CDR3 size: 15 residues. The V gene's germline CDR1 is MRHNA and CDR2 SNTAGT.

The chain couples TRBV7-7 to TRBJ2-5; maybe TRBD2 (5 bases). The CDR3 has 14 residues. V shed 3 bases and J shed 4 bases, with 12 bases lying between them. The germline gives CDR1 SSHAT, CDR2 FNYEAQ (reference sequence). The CDR3 DNA follows: TGTGCCAGCAGCTTTTTGACCGCGGGAGAGACCCAGTACTTC. As protein: CASSFLTAGETQYF.

This clonotype was seen a few times. This chain connects TRBV4-2 to TRBJ2-1, with TRBD2 identical over 8 bases. The junction had 4 bases not matched to a gene; V was cut back by 0 bases and J by 0 bases. Germline V gene sequence: CDR1 LGHNA, CDR2 YNFKEQ. The CDR3 contains 17 residues. This CDR3 reads CASSQDVAGYSYNEQFF. The CDR3, as DNA: TGTGCCAGCAGCCAAGATGTAGCGGGGTACTCCTACAATGAGCAGTTCTTC.

This clonotype was counted between two and nine times. The chain recombines TRBV14 with TRBJ1-6; no clear D gene. This CDR3 has 14 residues. Germline values: CDR1 SGHDN, CDR2 FVKESK. The V gene lost 1 base and the J gene lost 10 bases, with 11 bases spanning the gap. CDR3: CASSQGVGSSPLHF. In DNA form, the CDR3 reads TGTGCCAGCAGCCAAGGGGTTGGGTCATCACCCCTCCACTTT.

The chain joins TRBV4-1 to TRBJ2-1; D is unclear. CDR1 and CDR2 (germline): MGHRA, YSYEKL. This CDR3 spans 13 amino acids. V was shortened by 4 bases and J by 8 bases, with 12 bases between the two germline ends. CDR3 loop: CASSLSLTYEQFF. The CDR3 bases are TGCGCCAGCAGCCTTAGTCTGACCTATGAGCAGTTCTTC.

V usage is TRBV11-2 and J usage is TRBJ2-7; possible D gene TRBD2, 6 bases. Per the germline V gene, CDR1 is SGHAT and CDR2 is FQNNGV. This CDR3 spans 14 amino acids. The germline V and J ends were trimmed by 6 bases and 2 bases, with 14 bases remaining between them. CDR3 amino acids: CASSWTGTPYEQYF. As DNA, the CDR3 is TGTGCCAGCAGTTGGACCGGGACTCCCTACGAGCAGTACTTC.

This clonotype was seen a few times. V usage is TRBV7-2 and J usage is TRBJ2-1; 10 bases fit TRBD2. V lost 5 bases and J lost 6; bases outside the gene matches: 7. Germline V gives CDR1 SGHTA, CDR2 FQGNSA. CDR3 length: 15 residues. As DNA, the CDR3 is TGTGCCAGCAGCCCCCCGGGACTAGCGACCAATGAGCAGTTCTTC. It codes for CASSPPGLATNEQFF.

This clonotype has just a few counts. The germline gene is not matched at one end of the junction; a read error may be the cause. The chain uses TRBV7-8 and TRBJ2-2; perhaps TRBD1 as D (6 bases). The germline V gene has CDR1 SGHVS and CDR2 FQNEAQ. The CDR3 is made up of 13 amino acids. CDR3 nucleotides: TGTGCCAGCAGCCCCTGGGACACTGGGGAGCTGTTTTTT. This translates into CASSPWDTGELFF.

V and J are TRBV5-1 and TRBJ1-5; no firm D call. CDR3 length: 13 residues. Germline V lookup: CDR1 SGHRS, CDR2 YFSETQ. Deletions cut 3 bases from V and 5 bases from J, with 9 bases between. The CDR3 here is CASSYAWDQPQHF. DNA for the CDR3: TGCGCCAGCAGCTACGCCTGGGATCAGCCCCAGCATTTT.

This clonotype was counted only a few times. The chain employs TRBV7-2 and TRBJ2-3; 9 bases are a match to TRBD2. Germline values: CDR1 SGHTA, CDR2 FQGNSA. The V segment lost 5 bases and the J segment 1 base; nucleotides outside the gene matches: 7. The CDR3 length is 16 residues. The CDR3 here is CASSETSGGGTDTQYF. CDR3 sequence (DNA): TGTGCCAGCAGCGAGACTAGCGGAGGGGGCACAGATACGCAGTATTTT.

This clonotype has a count of ten or more. The rearrangement uses TRBV5-1 and TRBJ2-5, with 11 bases fitting TRBD2. V lost 6 bases to trimming and J lost 2 bases; unmatched junction nucleotides: 9. Germline V gene lookup returns CDR1 SGHRS and CDR2 YFSETQ. There are 16 residues in the CDR3. CDR3 sequence reads: CASTTGGLAVQETQYF. CDR3 coding DNA: TGCGCCAGCACTACAGGGGGACTAGCGGTACAAGAGACCCAGTACTTC.

The CDR3 reads CASSSNTGATGYEQYF. The DNA of the CDR3 is TGTGCCAGTAGTTCCAACACGGGGGCCACAGGCTACGAGCAGTACTTC. V usage is TRBV19 and J usage is TRBJ2-7; the D gene could be TRBD1 or TRBD2 (6 bases each). CDR3 size: 16 residues. Germline V CDR1 and CDR2: LNHDA, SQIVND (reference sequence). V lost 5 bases, J lost 3 bases, and 20 bases lay in between. The variable domain in full, with the rest retrieved from reference TRBV19 and TRBJ2-7, is DGGITQSPKYLFRKEGQNVTLSCEQNLNHDAMYWYRQDPGQGLRLIYYSQIVNDFQKGDIAEGYSVSREKKESFPLTVTSAQKNPTAFYLCASSSNTGATGYEQYFGPGTRLTVT.

This clonotype was recorded a few times. This sequence joins TRBV9 and TRBJ2-5; D might be TRBD1 or TRBD2, each matching 6 bases. Germline values: CDR1 SGDLS, CDR2 YYNGEE. Trimming stripped 3 bases from V and 5 bases from J, with 17 bases between. The CDR3 is 15 amino acids. The CDR3 nucleotides are TGTGCCAGCAGCGACTCGGGGGCGAGTCGGGAGACCCAGTACTTC. The encoded protein is CASSDSGASRETQYF.

This clonotype was detected ten times or more. The chain recombines TRBV12-3 or TRBV12-4 with TRBJ1-1, with D unresolved. The CDR3 runs 12 residues. V gave up 6 bases and J gave up 5 bases, with 10 bases separating them. CDR3 sequence (DNA): TGTGCCAGCAGAATTGGGTGGACTGAAGCTTTCTTT. Its translation is CASRIGWTEAFF.

CDR3 nucleotides: TGTGCCAGCAGCCTGCGATCGGGACAGGGGGAGCTGTTTTTT. Its translation: CASSLRSGQGELFF. This rearrangement joins TRBV14 to TRBJ2-2; 7 nucleotides agree with TRBD1. Looked up from germline, CDR1 is SGHDN and CDR2 is FVKESK. V was clipped by 4 bases and J by 8 bases; unmatched bases: 7. This CDR3 comprises 14 residues.

The J gene is TRBJ2-3, the V gene TRBV5-1; 10 bases are a match to TRBD2. V shed 3 bases, J shed 2 bases, and the junction held 6 bases outside the gene matches. This CDR3 has 16 amino acids. Germline V gene lookup returns CDR1 SGHRS and CDR2 YFSETQ. In nucleotides, the CDR3 is TGCGCCAGCAGCTGGGATAGCGGGGGGAACACAGATACGCAGTATTTT. It encodes CASSWDSGGNTDTQYF.

The sample holds a few counts of this clonotype. This chain joins TRBV12-3 or TRBV12-4 and TRBJ2-3; possible D gene TRBD2, 6 bases. The CDR3 has 17 residues. With 10 bases removed from V and 2 bases from J, the gap between germline ends came to 25 bases. The CDR3 nucleotides read TGTGCCACCACCCTCCTCGGGGGAGTCAAAAACACAGATACGCAGTATTTT. It specifies CATTLLGGVKNTDTQYF.

This clonotype has just a few counts. The CDR3 is CASSFRLISGGPGGTDTQYF. The CDR3 DNA reads as TGTGCCAGCAGCTTTCGATTAATTAGCGGGGGCCCTGGGGGCACAGATACGCAGTATTTT. V usage is TRBV5-8 and J usage is TRBJ2-3, with TRBD2 matching 9 bases. This CDR3 is 20 amino acids long. Trimming at V came to 2 bases and at J to 1 base, leaving 17 bases not matched to a gene. CDR1 and CDR2 (germline): SGHTS, YDEGEE.

This clonotype was seen only a few times. The chain is built from TRBV19 and TRBJ1-1, with unresolved D. This CDR3 has 13 residues. Germline V lookup: CDR1 LNHDA, CDR2 SQIVND (reference sequence). V lost 3 bases to trimming and J lost 5 bases, with 10 bases between them. CDR3 loop: CASSIGRSTEAFF. The CDR3, as DNA: TGTGCCAGTAGTATCGGACGGTCGACTGAAGCTTTCTTT.

This clonotype was observed a handful of times. The chain employs TRBV5-1 and TRBJ1-1, with 8 positions matching TRBD1. Germline V gives CDR1 SGHRS, CDR2 YFSETQ. The CDR3 has 13 residues. V trimming: 5 bases; J trimming: 5 bases; junction bases outside the gene matches: 5. CDR3 residues: CASSSTGETEAFF. CDR3 bases: TGCGCCAGCAGTTCGACAGGGGAGACTGAAGCTTTCTTT.

The sample holds a few counts of this clonotype. The chain has TRBV19 and TRBJ2-3; 10 bases map to TRBD1. The J segment lost 4 bases and the V segment lost 10 bases, leaving 11 bases of the junction unmatched. The CDR3 is made up of 15 amino acids. Per the germline V gene, CDR1 is LNHDA and CDR2 is SQIVND (reference sequence). CDR3 DNA: TGTGCCACCCAGCCGGGGACAGGGGCCCCAGATACGCAGTATTTT. Protein product: CATQPGTGAPDTQYF.

V and J are TRBV29-1 and TRBJ2-7, with 8 nucleotides matching TRBD1. Per the germline V gene, CDR1 is SQVTM and CDR2 is ANQGSEA. V shed 2 bases, J shed 1 base, and the junction held 7 bases outside the gene matches. The CDR3 is made up of 15 amino acids. The chain's CDR3 is CSVELAGQESYEQYF. The CDR3 bases are TGCAGCGTTGAACTCGCGGGACAGGAGTCCTACGAGCAGTACTTC.

This clonotype was seen only a few times. The chain links TRBV5-1 to TRBJ1-1; no clear D gene. CDR3 length: 16 residues. The V and J ends lost 0 bases and 3 bases respectively, with 15 bases between them. From germline, CDR1 is SGHRS and CDR2 YFSETQ. CDR3 nucleotides: TGCGCCAGCAGCTTGGCCGGGAGGGTTACGGACACTGAAGCTTTCTTT. Translating it yields CASSLAGRVTDTEAFF.